Below are 4 T cell receptor beta chains sequenced from a single sample in a study of shared clonotypes between healthy human individuals. Sequenced by immunoSEQ multiplex PCR; TCRdb stores in-frame clones only, minus some. The sample carries under 2,000,000 clones, about 95% recorded once. The naive CD8 subset, CD45RO-negative cells positively selected for CCR7, excluded terminally differentiated effector memory CD45RA+ cells. Sample: naive CD8+ T cells sorted from blood. These TCRs come from a man aged 18 to 30 in good health.

About this clone itself: In the same sample, other DNA sequences code for this CDR3. The chain has TRBV28 and TRBJ1-1; D not certain. V was shortened by 1 base and J by 4 bases, with 7 bases between the two germline ends. Germline assignment: CDR1 MDHEN and CDR2 SYDVKM. The CDR3 covers 13 residues. The CDR3 loop reads CASSLFGGTEAFF. Here the CDR3 DNA reads TGTGCCAGCAGTTTATTTGGAGGCACTGAAGCTTTCTTT.

The V and J genes are TRBV19 and TRBJ1-1; D may be TRBD1 (6 bases). The CDR3 runs to 14 residues. Germline V lookup: CDR1 LNHDA, CDR2 SQIVND (reference sequence). Deletions cut 5 bases from V and 3 bases from J, with 13 bases between. The CDR3 sequence is CASSVPEGDTEAFF. In nucleotides, the CDR3 is TGTGCCAGTAGTGTCCCGGAGGGGGACACTGAAGCTTTCTTT.

The V and J genes are TRBV19 and TRBJ1-2, with D tentatively TRBD1 (5 bases). Germline V lookup: CDR1 LNHDA, CDR2 SQIVND (reference sequence). This CDR3 region has 16 residues. Trimming stripped 4 bases from V and 7 bases from J, with 22 bases between. In DNA, the CDR3 is TGTGCCAGTAGTAGTAACAGCGACAGAGGTCTTCGTGGCTACACCTTC. Protein product: CASSSNSDRGLRGYTF.

On this clone itself: Other DNA sequences in the same sample also yield this CDR3. This chain connects TRBV5-1 to TRBJ1-2; no clear D. Germline CDR1 is SGHRS and CDR2 is YFSETQ. The germline V and J ends were trimmed by 0 bases and 4 bases, with 10 bases remaining between them. This CDR3 region has 14 residues. DNA for the CDR3: TGCGCCAGCAGCTTGGCGGTAGCTTCCTATGGCTACACCTTC. Its translation is CASSLAVASYGYTF. Drawing the rest from reference TRBV5-1 and TRBJ1-2, the complete variable domain is KAGVTQTPRYLIKTRGQQVTLSCSPISGHRSVSWYQQTPGQGLQFLFEYFSETQRNKGNFPGRFSGRQFSNSRSEMNVSTLELGDSALYLCASSLAVASYGYTFGSGTRLTVV.